The sequence of this T cell receptor (beta chain) was determined in a study of blood T cell repertoires in COVID-19. Study information: Both acute and convalescent COVID-19 samples were obtained from the United States, Italy and Spain. Sources were T cells, B-cell-depleted T cells, or PBMCs; the material itself was cDNA or gDNA.

Per the original data handling: Amplification of reference gene primers was used by the study to estimate nucleated cell counts. The data were produced by immunoSEQ multiplex PCR, yet TCRdb's version contains in-frame clones alone and is incomplete. The V and J calls and the clone size are those of that table, but D and trimming were determined from the DNA. In the table there are 200,000 to 300,000 clones, 80% to 85% of which are singletons. Germline-derived CDR1 and CDR2 are MNHEY and SMNVEV (reference sequence). The CDR3 is 16 amino acids. Losses at the gene ends were 5 bases for V and 9 bases for J; bases not matched to a gene: 14.

The specimen was peripheral blood. The gene calls are TRBV27 and TRBJ1-5; TRBD1 aligns across 9 bases. The receptor's source is a man aged 55-75 years with acute or convalescent COVID-19. The CDR3 sequence: CASSIRRTGAMGPQHF. For the CDR3, the DNA is TGTGCCAGCAGTATCCGCCGGACAGGGGCAATGGGGCCCCAGCATTTT.